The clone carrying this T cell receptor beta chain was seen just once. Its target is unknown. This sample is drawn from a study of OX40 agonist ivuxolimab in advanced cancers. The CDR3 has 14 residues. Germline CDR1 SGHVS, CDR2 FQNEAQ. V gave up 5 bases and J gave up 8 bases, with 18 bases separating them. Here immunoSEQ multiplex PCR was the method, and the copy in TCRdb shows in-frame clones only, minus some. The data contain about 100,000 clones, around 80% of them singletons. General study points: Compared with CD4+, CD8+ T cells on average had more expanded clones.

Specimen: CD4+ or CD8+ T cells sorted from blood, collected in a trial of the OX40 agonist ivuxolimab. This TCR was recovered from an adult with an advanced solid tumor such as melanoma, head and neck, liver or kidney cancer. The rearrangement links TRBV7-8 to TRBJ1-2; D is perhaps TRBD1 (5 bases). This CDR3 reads CASSVGLGAEGYTF. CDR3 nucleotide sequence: TGTGCCAGCAGCGTTGGTCTAGGGGCTGAAGGCTACACCTTC.